This TCR beta chain was found in a study of blood T cell repertoires in COVID-19. Study in general: Acute and convalescent COVID-19 samples came from the United States, Italy and Spain. From T cells, B-cell-depleted T cells, or PBMCs came the material, which was cDNA or gDNA.

Germline CDR1 is SGHRS and CDR2 is YFSETQ. The CDR3 loop spans 17 amino acids. Trimming removed 3 bases from V and 4 bases from J, with 22 bases in between. Source study methods: The assay estimated nucleated cells by amplifying reference gene primers. Method: immunoSEQ multiplex PCR; TCRdb's copy keeps in-frame clones and lacks some. V, J and clone size derive from that table, while D and trimming were established from the DNA sequence. The top ten clones hold 35% to 40% of a sample with around 160,000 clones, around 80% of them seen once. V usage is TRBV5-1 and J usage is TRBJ1-1; tentative D call: TRBD1 (5 bases). Sequenced input: peripheral blood. The receptor comes from a human donor in a cohort sampled during active COVID-19. As DNA, the CDR3 is TGCGCCAGCAGCTCCGCCTGGGGCAGGGTAGGTAGCACTGAAGCTTTCTTT. Translation: CASSSAWGRVGSTEAFF.